In this sample, the clone carrying this T cell receptor beta chain turned up many times. No antigen is known for it. Mismatch with germline at one junction end may stem from a read error. Starting from about 0.5 ug of total RNA, TCR beta cDNA was produced with a primer in the constant region. Sequencing libraries for TCR beta derived from three nested multiplex PCR rounds that used slightly modified ARM-PCR. Rounds one and two of PCR, each of approximately 11 cycles, were primed with TRBV1-TRBV30 forward primers and a C-beta reverse primer. TCRdb fed the multiplex PCR reads into MiXCR, producing one record per CDR3 protein. Here the sample spans about 19,000 distinct CDR3 sequences, roughly three quarters being singletons. The study co-extracted DNA and RNA from about 20-30 mg of unsorted bulk tissue. Treatment-naive at the time, the patients had chronic HBV infection. In every tumor sample, viable tumor cells made up over 75%.

This record belongs to a study of tumor-infiltrating lymphocytes in primary liver carcinoma. CDR1 and CDR2 from the germline V gene are SQVTM and ANQGSEA. The CDR3 consists of 17 residues. General observations from the study: Only around 8-25% of top clones occurred in all five tumor regions. Researchers found tumor-adjacent and tumor-blood pairs overlapped less than tumor region pairs.

V gene TRBV29-1 combines with J gene TRBJ2-2, with TRBD2 matching over 15 bases. What was sequenced was liver tumor tissue from sampling region 4. As for subset: tumor region T4, right-lateral pole. This receptor was identified in a woman between 25 and 40 years old with primary liver carcinoma and hepatitis B virus infection. The CDR3 protein is CSAAGTSGRPNTGKLFF. CDR3 DNA sequence: TGCAGCGCTGCGGGGACTAGCGGGAGGCCGAACACCGGGAAGCTGTTTTTT.